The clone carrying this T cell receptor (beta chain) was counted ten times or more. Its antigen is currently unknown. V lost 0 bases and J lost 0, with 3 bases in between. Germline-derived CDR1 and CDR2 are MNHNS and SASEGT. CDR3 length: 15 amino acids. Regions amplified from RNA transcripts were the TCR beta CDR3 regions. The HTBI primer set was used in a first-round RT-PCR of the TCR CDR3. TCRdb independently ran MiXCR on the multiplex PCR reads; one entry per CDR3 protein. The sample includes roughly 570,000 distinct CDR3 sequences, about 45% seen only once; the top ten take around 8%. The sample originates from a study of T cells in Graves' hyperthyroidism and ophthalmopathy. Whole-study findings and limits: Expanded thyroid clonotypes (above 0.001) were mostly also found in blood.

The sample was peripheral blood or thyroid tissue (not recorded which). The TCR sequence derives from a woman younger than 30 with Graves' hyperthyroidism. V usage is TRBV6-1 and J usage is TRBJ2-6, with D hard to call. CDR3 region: CASSEANSGANVLTF. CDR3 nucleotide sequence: TGTGCCAGCAGTGAAGCAAACTCTGGGGCCAACGTCCTGACTTTC.